The source of this T cell receptor (beta chain) is a study of OX40 agonist ivuxolimab in advanced cancers. Across the study: Among those enrolled, mean age was roughly 55 years (range about 23 to 79) and 70% to 85% were male. Partial responses were observed in three patients, of whom one had hepatocellular carcinoma and two had cutaneous melanoma. The study's findings and limits: More expanded clones were seen, on average, in CD8+ T cells than in CD4+.

This CDR3 is 14 amino acids long. The V gene end was trimmed by 10 bases and the J gene end by 3 bases; junction bases not matched to a gene: 8. Germline CDR1 MNHNS, CDR2 SASEGT. Produced via immunoSEQ multiplex PCR; TCRdb's table is partial and in-frame only. The top ten hold approximately 12% of the sample, which has about 19,000 clones, 86% seen once. In the case of this clone: Antigen: not known.

This clonotype originated in an adult with an advanced solid tumor such as melanoma, head and neck, liver or kidney cancer. The rearrangement uses TRBV6-1 and TRBJ2-3; 9 nucleotides agree with TRBD1. The sample consisted of CD4+ or CD8+ T cells sorted from blood, taken in a trial of the OX40 agonist ivuxolimab. CDR3 sequence reads: CAICRDRETDTQYF. CDR3 bases: TGTGCCATATGCCGGGACAGGGAGACAGATACGCAGTATTTT.